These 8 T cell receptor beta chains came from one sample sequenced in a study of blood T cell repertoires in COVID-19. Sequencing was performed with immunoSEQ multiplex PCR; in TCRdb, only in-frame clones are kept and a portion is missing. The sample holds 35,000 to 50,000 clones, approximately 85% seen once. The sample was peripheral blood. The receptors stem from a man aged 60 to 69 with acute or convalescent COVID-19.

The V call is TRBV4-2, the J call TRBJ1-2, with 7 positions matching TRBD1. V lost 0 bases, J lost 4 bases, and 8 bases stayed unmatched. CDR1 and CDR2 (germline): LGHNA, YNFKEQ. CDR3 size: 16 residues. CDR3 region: CASSQDLGQLFYGYTF. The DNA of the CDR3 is TGTGCCAGCAGCCAAGATTTGGGACAGCTATTCTATGGCTACACCTTC.

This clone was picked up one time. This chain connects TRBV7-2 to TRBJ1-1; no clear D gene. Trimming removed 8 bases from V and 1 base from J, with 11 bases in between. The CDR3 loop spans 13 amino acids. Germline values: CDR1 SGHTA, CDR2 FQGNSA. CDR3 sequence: CASSLRGNTEAFF. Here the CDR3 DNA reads TGTGCCAGCTCCCTACGGGGGAACACTGAAGCTTTCTTT.

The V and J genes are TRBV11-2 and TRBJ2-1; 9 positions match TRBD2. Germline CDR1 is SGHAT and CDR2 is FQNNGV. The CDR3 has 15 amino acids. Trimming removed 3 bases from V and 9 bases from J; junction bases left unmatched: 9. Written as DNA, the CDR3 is TGTGCCAGCAGCTTGTCGGGCGGGAGGGCCCCTGAGCAGTTCTTC. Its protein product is CASSLSGGRAPEQFF.

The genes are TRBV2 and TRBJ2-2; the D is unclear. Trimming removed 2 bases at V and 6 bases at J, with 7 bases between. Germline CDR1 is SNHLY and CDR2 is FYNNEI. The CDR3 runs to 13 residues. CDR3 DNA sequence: TGTGCCAGCAGTGAAACACCCCCCGGGGAGCTGTTTTTT. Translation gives CASSETPPGELFF.

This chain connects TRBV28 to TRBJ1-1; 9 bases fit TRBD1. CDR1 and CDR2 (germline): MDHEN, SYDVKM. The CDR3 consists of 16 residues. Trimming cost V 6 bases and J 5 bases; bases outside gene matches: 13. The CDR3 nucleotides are TGTGCCAGCAGAGAGGACAGGGGCCCTGGTGGGACTGAAGCTTTCTTT. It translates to CASREDRGPGGTEAFF.

The CDR3 here is CAWSPGVLRLSGSGNTIYF. CDR3 nucleotide sequence: TGTGCCTGGAGTCCCGGGGTTTTGAGACTGTCCGGTTCTGGAAACACCATATATTTT. This chain connects TRBV30 to TRBJ1-3; no firm D call. The CDR3 totals 19 residues. Trimming took off 2 bases at V and 1 base at J, with 24 bases between the two ends. The germline gives CDR1 GTSNPN, CDR2 SVGIG (reference sequence). Using reference TRBV30 and TRBJ1-3 for the parts outside the CDR3, the full variable domain is SQTIHQWPATLVQPVGSPLSLECTVEGTSNPNLYWYRQAAGRGLQLLFYSVGIGQISSEVPQNLSASRPQDRQFILSSKKLLLSDSGFYLCAWSPGVLRLSGSGNTIYFGEGSWLTVV.

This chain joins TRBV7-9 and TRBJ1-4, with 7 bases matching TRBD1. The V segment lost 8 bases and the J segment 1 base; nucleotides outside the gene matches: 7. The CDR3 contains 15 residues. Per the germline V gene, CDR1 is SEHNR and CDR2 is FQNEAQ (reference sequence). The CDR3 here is CASGEQGRTNEKLFF. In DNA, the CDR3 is TGTGCCAGCGGCGAACAGGGGCGAACTAATGAAAAACTGTTTTTT.

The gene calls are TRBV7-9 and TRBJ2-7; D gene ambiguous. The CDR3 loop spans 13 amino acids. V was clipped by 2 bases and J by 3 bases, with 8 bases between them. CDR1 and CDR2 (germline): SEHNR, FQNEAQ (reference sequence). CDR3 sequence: CASSLQNYYEQYF. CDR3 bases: TGTGCCAGCAGCTTACAAAACTACTACGAGCAGTACTTC. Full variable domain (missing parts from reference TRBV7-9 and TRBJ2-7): DTGVSQNPRHKITKRGQNVTFRCDPISEHNRLYWYRQTLGQGPEFLTYFQNEAQLEKSRLLSDRFSAERPKGSFSTLEIQRTEQGDSAMYLCASSLQNYYEQYFGPGTRLTVT.